These 26 T cell receptor beta chains came from one sample sequenced in a study of beta chain features in type 1 diabetes. Broader study findings: Moderate but significant shortening of TCRB CDR3s was recorded in all four CD4+ subsets from Type 1 diabetes patients.

Their antigen targets remain unknown. Investigators reverse transcribed all isolated RNA, so they sequenced expressed TCRB transcripts. Profiled with immunoSEQ multiplex PCR; TCRdb holds only in-frame clones, not every one. The data hold a few hundred thousand clones, with 9.6% observed a single time. The sample taken for sequencing was central memory CD4+ T cells from blood. The receptor source for this set is a man aged 25 to 40 with type 1 diabetes.

The CDR3 DNA reads as TGTGCCAGCAGTTTATTTGCTAGCGGGAGAGTGGGCACCGGGGAGCTGTTTTTT. It translates to CASSLFASGRVGTGELFF. The genes are TRBV27 and TRBJ2-2; 10 nucleotides agree with TRBD2. CDR1 is MNHEY, CDR2 SMNVEV, per germline (reference sequence). The CDR3 sequence is 18 residues long. Unmatched junction bases numbered 9, after V lost 1 base and J lost 4 bases.

This chain uses TRBV7-2 with TRBJ1-2; D unresolved. CDR3 length: 11 amino acids. Germline CDR1 SGHTA, CDR2 FQGNSA. V dropped 8 bases and J dropped 7 bases, with 11 bases sitting between them. This CDR3 is CASGMGSGYTF. The CDR3 coding sequence is TGTGCCAGCGGTATGGGGTCTGGCTACACCTTC.

V is TRBV4-2 and J is TRBJ2-5; TRBD1 might be the D (6 bases). The length of the CDR3 is 13 residues. The germline CDR1 and CDR2 sequences are LGHNA and YNFKEQ. V was trimmed by 5 bases and J by 5 bases, leaving 12 bases between them. The CDR3 spells CASSGNRDETQYF. The CDR3 DNA sequence: TGTGCCAGCAGCGGGAACAGGGACGAGACCCAGTACTTC.

In this sample, this clone turned up a few times. The genes are TRBV5-4 and TRBJ2-7, with unresolved D. The ends were cut back, 0 bases at V and 6 bases at J, with 10 bases in the middle. The CDR3 is 13 amino acids. CDR1 and CDR2 from the germline V gene are SGHNT and YYREEE (reference sequence). CDR3 amino acids: CASSLVNSREQYF. The CDR3 bases are TGTGCCAGCAGCTTGGTGAACAGCCGCGAGCAGTACTTC.

This clone was detected only a few times. The chain is built from TRBV5-1 and TRBJ2-3; D unclear. The V and J ends lost 0 bases and 2 bases respectively, with 7 bases between them. The CDR3 has 14 amino acids. Germline CDR1 is SGHRS and CDR2 is YFSETQ. The CDR3: CASSLAWNTDTQYF. The CDR3 DNA sequence: TGCGCCAGCAGCTTGGCCTGGAACACAGATACGCAGTATTTT. Variable domain in full (rest from reference TRBV5-1 and TRBJ2-3): KAGVTQTPRYLIKTRGQQVTLSCSPISGHRSVSWYQQTPGQGLQFLFEYFSETQRNKGNFPGRFSGRQFSNSRSEMNVSTLELGDSALYLCASSLAWNTDTQYFGPGTRLTVL.

A few counts support this clone. The rearrangement uses TRBV2 and TRBJ1-1; the D gene is possibly TRBD1 (5 bases). The CDR3 length is 15 residues. Between the trimmed V and J ends, which lost 6 bases and 0 bases, there was a span of 14 bases. The germline V gene encodes CDR1 SNHLY and CDR2 FYNNEI. CDR3 amino acids: CASRKEQDLNTEAFF. DNA for the CDR3: TGTGCCAGCAGGAAAGAACAGGATCTGAACACTGAAGCTTTCTTT. The full variable domain, in which reference TRBV2 and TRBJ1-1 provide the parts outside the CDR3, is EPEVTQTPSHQVTQMGQEVILRCVPISNHLYFYWYRQILGQKVEFLVSFYNNEISEKSEIFDDQFSVERPDGSNFTLKIRSTKLEDSAMYFCASRKEQDLNTEAFFGQGTRLTVV.

This chain links TRBV7-2 with TRBJ1-1; 9 positions agree with TRBD1. CDR3 length equals 14 residues. V lost 3 bases and J lost 4; bases outside the gene matches: 3. Per germline, CDR1 SGHTA and CDR2 FQGNSA. CDR3 protein: CASSLGQGTTEAFF. As DNA, the CDR3 is TGTGCCAGCAGCTTGGGACAGGGAACCACTGAAGCTTTCTTT.

This clone was counted ten times or more. The V gene is TRBV7-2, the J gene TRBJ2-7, with TRBD1 as a possible D gene (6 bases). Deletions cut 4 bases from V and 2 bases from J, with 15 bases between. Germline loops: CDR1 SGHTA, CDR2 FQGNSA. The CDR3 runs 15 residues. Here the CDR3 DNA reads TGTGCCAGCAGCTCCCCAGGGGCAGCTACCTACGAGCAGTACTTC. This codes for CASSSPGAATYEQYF.

V usage is TRBV7-8 and J usage is TRBJ2-5, with 11 bases aligning to TRBD2. Germline V gene sequence: CDR1 SGHVS, CDR2 FQNEAQ. After removal of 2 bases from V and 5 bases from J, the junction contained 7 bases not matched to a gene. The CDR3 covers 16 residues. The CDR3 is CASSLIVLAGGETQYF. CDR3 sequence (DNA): TGTGCCAGCAGCTTAATCGTGCTAGCGGGAGGTGAGACCCAGTACTTC.

This clone was detected ten times or more. The chain employs TRBV5-6 and TRBJ2-1, with D uncertain. This CDR3 is 12 amino acids long. Trimming took off 4 bases at V and 5 bases at J, with 7 bases between the two ends. Germline lookup yields CDR1 SGHDT and CDR2 YYEEEE. CDR3 region: CASSPLHNEQFF. The CDR3 DNA reads TGTGCCAGCAGCCCTCTCCACAATGAGCAGTTCTTC.

This clone was recorded only once. The chain is built from TRBV7-8 and TRBJ2-2; D gene ambiguous. CDR3 length: 15 amino acids. V lost 5 bases to trimming and J lost 9 bases, with 19 bases between them. The germline CDR1 and CDR2 sequences are SGHVS and FQNEAQ. CDR3 in amino acids: CASSTRFSSRRELFF. The CDR3, as DNA: TGTGCCAGCAGCACCCGCTTCTCGAGCCGGAGGGAGCTGTTTTTT.

The J gene is TRBJ2-7, the V gene TRBV27, with TRBD2 identical over 9 bases. CDR3 length: 15 residues. Germline V gene data show CDR1 as MNHEY and CDR2 as SMNVEV (reference sequence). After removal of 3 bases from V and 2 bases from J, the junction contained 5 bases not matched to a gene. The CDR3 coding sequence is TGTGCCAGCAGTTTGGTGGGCGGGAGGGCCTACGAGCAGTACTTC. It codes for CASSLVGGRAYEQYF.

In the case of this clone: Other DNA variants within this sample encode the same CDR3. This sequence joins TRBV7-2 and TRBJ1-2; no definite D call. CDR3 length: 14 residues. Germline V CDR1 and CDR2: SGHTA, FQGNSA. V gave up 0 bases and J gave up 4 bases, with 9 bases separating them. The CDR3 spells CASSLAQQSYGYTF. The CDR3 nucleotides are TGTGCCAGCAGCTTAGCGCAACAGAGCTATGGCTACACCTTC.

This clone appeared once. The CDR3 DNA reads TGTGCCAGCAGCCCTTGGCAGGGGCGAGCTGAAGCTTTCTTT. This codes for CASSPWQGRAEAFF. V usage is TRBV7-2 and J usage is TRBJ1-1, with TRBD1 as a possible D gene (6 bases). There are 14 residues in the CDR3. Germline V lookup: CDR1 SGHTA, CDR2 FQGNSA. V lost 5 bases and J lost 6, with 16 bases in between.

The V gene is TRBV7-2, the J gene TRBJ1-5; D ambiguous. Germline CDR1 is SGHTA and CDR2 is FQGNSA. The germline V and J ends were trimmed by 3 bases and 1 base, with 4 bases remaining between them. The CDR3 has 13 amino acids. The CDR3 protein is CASSFRSNQPQHF. In DNA form, the CDR3 reads TGTGCCAGCAGCTTTAGAAGCAATCAGCCCCAGCATTTT.

This clone was picked up a small number of times. V is TRBV5-4 and J is TRBJ2-5; TRBD2 agrees at 16 bases. The CDR3 spans 17 residues. J lost 1 base, V lost 4 bases, and 4 bases had no gene match. Germline lookup yields CDR1 SGHNT and CDR2 YYREEE (reference sequence). The CDR3 reads CASSGTSGRGPQETQYF. The DNA for the CDR3 is TGTGCCAGCAGCGGGACTAGCGGGAGGGGGCCCCAAGAGACCCAGTACTTC.

This clone was counted between two and nine times. This chain links TRBV18 with TRBJ2-5, with D perhaps matching TRBD2 (6 bases). The CDR3 has 13 amino acids. The V and J ends lost 9 bases and 2 bases respectively, with 13 bases between them. The V gene's germline CDR1 is KGHSH and CDR2 LQKENI. The CDR3 nucleotides read TGTGCCAGTGCGCGGGACGAACAAGAGACCCAGTACTTC. Amino acids: CASARDEQETQYF.

This chain joins TRBV10-3 and TRBJ2-5; TRBD2 matches at 9 bases. Trimming at V came to 4 bases and at J to 5 bases, leaving 8 bases not matched to a gene. Germline CDR1 ENHRY, CDR2 SYGVKD. The CDR3 is 15 residues long. CDR3 in amino acids: CAISVGSGRSETQYF. The CDR3 DNA reads TGTGCCATCAGTGTTGGAAGCGGGAGGAGTGAGACCCAGTACTTC.

The table lists this clone with a few counts. CDR3: CASSLGSGGLADTQYF. The CDR3 DNA reads as TGCGCCAGCAGCCTGGGGTCCGGGGGTTTGGCAGATACGCAGTATTTT. The chain couples TRBV5-1 to TRBJ2-3; tentative D call: TRBD2 (6 bases). This CDR3 spans 16 amino acids. The germline V and J ends were trimmed by 4 bases and 4 bases, with 19 bases remaining between them. Germline V gene sequence: CDR1 SGHRS, CDR2 YFSETQ.

This clone occurred a few times. This chain uses TRBV15 with TRBJ2-3, with a possible D match to TRBD2 (6 bases). The CDR3 is 12 residues long. Per germline, CDR1 LNHNV and CDR2 YYDKDF (reference sequence). V dropped 5 bases and J dropped 6 bases, with 9 bases sitting between them. The CDR3 protein is CATSPGRDTQYF. CDR3 DNA sequence: TGTGCCACCAGCCCGGGGAGGGATACGCAGTATTTT.

The chain is built from TRBV19 and TRBJ2-3, with a weak D call TRBD1 (5 bases). This CDR3 comprises 14 residues. The V and J ends lost 7 bases and 3 bases respectively, with 14 bases between them. CDR1 and CDR2 from the germline V gene are LNHDA and SQIVND (reference sequence). For the CDR3, the DNA is TGTGCCAGTAAGGCAGGGTCTGATACAGATACGCAGTATTTT. As protein: CASKAGSDTDTQYF.

This clone came up a few times. The gene calls are TRBV11-2 and TRBJ2-1; D may be TRBD2 (5 bases). V lost 4 bases and J lost 1, with 11 bases in between. CDR3 size: 15 residues. Germline-derived CDR1 and CDR2 are SGHAT and FQNNGV. The CDR3 DNA reads TGTGCCAGCAGCTCCGCGGGCTTATCCTACAATGAGCAGTTCTTC. Translation gives CASSSAGLSYNEQFF.

With regard to this clone: This may arise from a read error, as a much more abundant clone is one base away. The gene calls are TRBV7-2 and TRBJ2-3, with D unclear. The CDR3 has 13 residues. V was cut by 5 bases and J by 0 bases, with 6 bases left in between. The germline CDR1 and CDR2 sequences are SGHTA and FQGNSA. Written as DNA, the CDR3 is TGTGCCAGCAGCGGTGAGAGCACAGATACGCAGTATTTT. This translates into CASSGESTDTQYF.

About this clone: A read error is likely here: a far larger clone is one base away. The rearrangement uses TRBV7-9 and TRBJ2-7; 8 bases line up with TRBD1. Germline loops: CDR1 SEHNR, CDR2 FQNEAQ (reference sequence). With 5 bases clipped from V and 0 bases from J, the junction kept 9 bases outside the gene matches. CDR3 length equals 16 residues. CDR3 in DNA: TGTGCCAGCAGCGCCCCCAGGGGGCACGCCTCCTACGAGCAGTACTTC. Amino acid sequence: CASSAPRGHASYEQYF.

The CDR3, as DNA: TGTGCCAGCAGTTCCTTATCAGGGTTGCGGGAGCAGTACTTC. Amino acid sequence: CASSSLSGLREQYF. The chain is built from TRBV6-6 and TRBJ2-7; D perhaps matches TRBD1 (5 bases). Trimming removed 4 bases at V and 7 bases at J, with 17 bases between. The germline V gene has CDR1 MNHNY and CDR2 SVGAGI (reference sequence). CDR3 length equals 14 residues.

At least ten counts were recorded for this clone. The J gene is TRBJ2-1, the V gene TRBV29-1, with D unclear. The CDR3 has 12 amino acids. Trimming removed 4 bases at V and 7 bases at J, with 11 bases between. The germline V gene has CDR1 SQVTM and CDR2 ANQGSEA. The CDR3 nucleotides are TGCAGCGTTGGGAACTTGAATAATGAGCAGTTCTTC. Encoded protein: CSVGNLNNEQFF.